This TCR beta chain was sequenced in a study of human thymus T cells. Study observations and caveats: Apparent bias marked the V and J gene usage of thymic and blood repertoires. Highly overlapping thymic repertoires among unrelated individuals were reported in related research.

With respect to this clone: What it binds is unknown.

Resections obtained during corrective heart surgery supplied the thymus tissue. Samples came from healthy Finnish infants during open corrective cardiac surgery. TCRdb keeps only in-frame clones here, not all; method: immunoSEQ multiplex PCR. The sample lists around 120,000 clones, around 95% occurring once. The germline V gene has CDR1 LNHDA and CDR2 SQIVND (reference sequence). V gave up 7 bases and J gave up 3 bases, with 12 bases separating them. The CDR3 runs to 14 residues. The V and J genes are TRBV19 and TRBJ2-2; no definite D call. The specimen sequenced was thymus tissue. The TCR originated in a boy younger than two with a congenital heart defect but otherwise immunologically healthy. This CDR3 is CASKWGIDTGELFF. CDR3 sequence (DNA): TGTGCCAGTAAATGGGGTATAGACACCGGGGAGCTGTTTTTT.